What follows are 3 T cell receptor beta chains derived from one specimen sequenced in a study of blood T cell repertoires in COVID-19. Only in-frame clones appear in the TCRdb table, and some are missing; sequencing was by immunoSEQ multiplex PCR. The data contain over 400,000 clones, roughly nine tenths of them seen just once; the ten biggest clones take up around 8%. Sequencing used peripheral blood. The receptor source for this set is a woman aged 50 to 65 with COVID-19, enrolled during active disease.

The chain employs TRBV24-1 and TRBJ1-1; D is uncertain. With 3 bases removed from V and 9 bases from J, the gap between germline ends came to 13 bases. The CDR3 contains 13 residues. The germline V gene encodes CDR1 KGHDR and CDR2 SFDVKD. DNA for the CDR3: TGTGCCACCAGTGATCCCAGGACTCTCCAAGCTTTCTTT. Translation: CATSDPRTLQAFF.

This chain joins TRBV5-4 and TRBJ2-2, with TRBD2 matching over 12 bases. V was pared by 4 bases and J by 5 bases, with 3 bases of the junction left unmatched. Germline loops: CDR1 SGHNT, CDR2 YYREEE (reference sequence). This CDR3 has 15 amino acids. The CDR3 DNA is TGTGCCAGCAGCCTGACTAGCGGGGGAACCGGGGAGCTGTTTTTT. Its protein is CASSLTSGGTGELFF.

The rearrangement joins TRBV19 to TRBJ1-1, with D possibly TRBD1 on 6 matching bases. Germline CDR1 is LNHDA and CDR2 is SQIVND (reference sequence). The germline V and J ends were trimmed by 3 bases and 10 bases, with 12 bases remaining between them. The CDR3 is made up of 12 amino acids. CDR3 protein: CASSMGHPAAFF. DNA of the CDR3: TGTGCCAGTAGTATGGGACATCCTGCAGCTTTCTTT.